These 13 T cell receptor beta chains were sequenced from one sample in a study of T cell responses to AZD1222 COVID-19 vaccine. Some clones are missing from TCRdb's copy, which holds only in-frame ones; the method was immunoSEQ multiplex PCR. The repertoire holds roughly 120,000 clones, with around 87% as singletons. The source material was peripheral blood, sampled on day 0 of AZD1222 vaccination. The receptors stem from an adult in good health.

The genes are TRBV12-3 or TRBV12-4 and TRBJ2-2; no firm D call. With 8 bases removed from V and 6 bases from J, the gap between germline ends came to 13 bases. CDR3 length: 13 residues. CDR3 loop: CASGLGPPGELFF. The CDR3 region has the DNA TGTGCCAGCGGCCTAGGGCCCCCCGGGGAGCTGTTTTTT.

This chain links TRBV6-1 with TRBJ1-5; 8 bases match TRBD1. The CDR3 consists of 16 residues. From germline, CDR1 is MNHNS and CDR2 SASEGT. The ends lost 1 base at V and 3 bases at J; junction bases unmatched: 5. The CDR3 DNA is TGTGCCAGCAGTGAAGACAGGGGGAGACTCAATCAGCCCCAGCATTTT. Translation gives CASSEDRGRLNQPQHF.

This chain uses TRBV7-9 with TRBJ1-2; weak D call: TRBD1 (6 bases). Germline CDR1 is SEHNR and CDR2 is FQNEAQ (reference sequence). This CDR3 is 13 amino acids long. With 2 bases removed from V and 6 bases from J, the gap between germline ends came to 10 bases. The CDR3 bases are TGTGCCAGCAGCTTAAACAGGGTGAATGGCTACACCTTC. It yields the protein CASSLNRVNGYTF.

The V call is TRBV19, the J call TRBJ2-1; 11 bases are a match to TRBD2. Looked up from germline, CDR1 is LNHDA and CDR2 is SQIVND (reference sequence). The CDR3 loop spans 17 amino acids. The V and J ends lost 5 bases and 6 bases, in that order; junction bases with no gene match: 12. CDR3 nucleotide sequence: TGTGCCAGTAGTCCGGCATACGGGACTAGCGGATTCAATGAGCAGTTCTTC. This codes for CASSPAYGTSGFNEQFF.

The J gene is TRBJ1-2, the V gene TRBV5-1, with 11 bases matching TRBD1. The CDR3 spans 12 residues. The J segment lost 11 bases and the V segment lost 4 bases, leaving 4 bases of the junction unmatched. The V gene's germline CDR1 is SGHRS and CDR2 YFSETQ. CDR3 DNA: TGCGCCAGCAGCCCAGGGACAGGGGGGTACACCTTC. The encoded protein is CASSPGTGGYTF.

The V gene is TRBV19, the J gene TRBJ2-1; 9 positions match TRBD2. After removal of 5 bases from V and 6 bases from J, the junction contained 8 bases not matched to a gene. This CDR3 spans 15 amino acids. Germline V gives CDR1 LNHDA, CDR2 SQIVND (reference sequence). The CDR3, as DNA: TGTGCCAGTAGTCGTCGAGCGGGGGGAATCAATGAGCAGTTCTTC. It specifies CASSRRAGGINEQFF.

The chain has TRBV4-2 and TRBJ2-3, with 7 bases lining up with TRBD2. Germline values: CDR1 LGHNA, CDR2 YNFKEQ. The CDR3 is 17 residues long. J gave up 2 bases and V 4 bases, and 12 bases lay outside the gene matches. This chain's CDR3 is CASSLNPAGGYTDTQYF. The CDR3 region has the DNA TGTGCCAGCAGCCTAAACCCCGCCGGGGGGTACACAGATACGCAGTATTTT.

The chain couples TRBV5-1 to TRBJ2-7, with 7 bases matching TRBD1. Germline V gene lookup returns CDR1 SGHRS and CDR2 YFSETQ. The CDR3 covers 15 residues. J gave up 5 bases and V 0 bases, and 8 bases lay outside the gene matches. CDR3 nucleotides: TGCGCCAGCAGCTTGGTGGCAGGGGGTATCGACGAGCAGTACTTC. Protein product: CASSLVAGGIDEQYF.

The CDR3 coding sequence is TGTGCCATCAGGACAGATTCCTACGAGCAGTACTTC. Residues: CAIRTDSYEQYF. The rearrangement uses TRBV10-3 and TRBJ2-7, with D perhaps TRBD1 (5 bases). V was clipped by 6 bases and J by 1 base, with 7 bases between them. Germline CDR1 ENHRY, CDR2 SYGVKD. The CDR3 is made up of 12 amino acids.

The chain combines TRBV27 with TRBJ2-2, with D hard to call. Trimming cost V 6 bases and J 2 bases, with 7 bases left between them. The CDR3 spans 13 residues. Germline values: CDR1 MNHEY, CDR2 SMNVEV (reference sequence). The chain's CDR3 is CASRTFNTGELFF. The CDR3 DNA reads as TGTGCCAGCAGGACATTCAACACCGGGGAGCTGTTTTTT.

The chain recombines TRBV7-7 with TRBJ1-1; D not resolved. The germline V and J ends were trimmed by 0 bases and 5 bases, with 7 bases remaining between them. Germline CDR1 and CDR2: SSHAT and FNYEAQ (reference sequence). This CDR3 is 13 amino acids long. The CDR3 nucleotides read TGTGCCAGCAGCTTAGCGGAGGGTACTGAAGCTTTCTTT. As protein: CASSLAEGTEAFF.

The CDR3 here is CASSQDLKQGTGNTGELFF. CDR3 DNA sequence: TGTGCCAGCAGCCAAGATCTTAAACAGGGGACAGGGAACACCGGGGAGCTGTTTTTT. V usage is TRBV4-2 and J usage is TRBJ2-2; 8 nucleotides align to TRBD1. CDR1 and CDR2 (germline): LGHNA, YNFKEQ. Germline trimming cut 0 bases from V and 1 base from J; bases unmatched to any gene: 10. The CDR3 is made up of 19 amino acids.

This clone was counted once. This chain joins TRBV7-2 and TRBJ1-2; the D is unclear. Germline values: CDR1 SGHTA, CDR2 FQGNSA. The V end was cut by 2 bases, the J end by 0 bases, with 10 bases between. The CDR3 runs 15 residues. The CDR3 region has the DNA TGTGCCAGCAGCTTATACTCCGGGGCTAACTATGGCTACACCTTC. Translated, it gives CASSLYSGANYGYTF.